The 5 T cell receptor beta chains given below trace back to one sample, sequenced in a study of naive and memory T cell subsets. TCR cDNA received a 3' ligated oligonucleotide that carried a UMI. Ligated cDNA underwent four rounds of PCR with nested alpha and beta constant region primers and SP2. TCRdb recomputed calls from the 5' RACE reads with MiXCR, one row per CDR3 protein. Here the sample spans roughly 48,000 distinct CDR3 sequences, around 5% being singletons. Every receptor here comes from a female donor in good health.

The sample holds many counts of this clonotype. The chain couples TRBV6-6 to TRBJ2-1; D might be TRBD2 (5 bases). Per the germline V gene, CDR1 is MNHNY and CDR2 is SVGAGI (reference sequence). This CDR3 is built from 12 residues. V was clipped by 4 bases and J by 14 bases, with 15 bases between them. CDR3 residues: CASSSTRVSEFF. In nucleotides, the CDR3 is TGTGCCAGCAGTTCCACTAGGGTATCTGAGTTCTTC.

This clonotype has a count of ten or more. The CDR3 DNA is TGCGCCAGCAGCTTGGGGGCAGTCCCAGTATACAATGAGCAGTTCTTC. Its translation is CASSLGAVPVYNEQFF. This chain connects TRBV5-1 to TRBJ2-1; D call uncertain. Germline loops: CDR1 SGHRS, CDR2 YFSETQ. The CDR3 is 16 residues long. The germline V and J ends were trimmed by 0 bases and 4 bases, with 14 bases remaining between them.

The chain recombines TRBV2 with TRBJ2-2; 9 bases match TRBD2. Per the germline V gene, CDR1 is SNHLY and CDR2 is FYNNEI. J was trimmed by 5 bases and V by 5 bases; bases with no gene match: 9. The CDR3 consists of 16 residues. The CDR3 bases are TGTGCCAGCAGTTCGGTACCGCGGGAGGGGACCGGGGAGCTGTTTTTT. Encoded protein: CASSSVPREGTGELFF.

The chain carries TRBV28 and TRBJ1-2; D gene unclear. CDR1 is MDHEN, CDR2 SYDVKM, per germline. CDR3 length: 16 amino acids. Trimming pared 4 bases from V and 1 base from J, leaving 16 bases between. The CDR3 sequence is CASSYRSAGNNYGYTF. As DNA, the CDR3 is TGTGCCAGCAGTTATCGGTCGGCGGGAAATAACTATGGCTACACCTTC.

At least ten counts were recorded for this clonotype. The CDR3 loop reads CASSLAPLGSGNTIYF. For the CDR3, the DNA is TGTGCCAGCAGTTTAGCCCCTCTGGGCTCTGGAAACACCATATATTTT. The chain combines TRBV12-3 or TRBV12-4 with TRBJ1-3, with D unresolved. V was clipped by 0 bases and J by 0 bases, with 9 bases between them. The CDR3 runs 16 residues.